Below, one T cell receptor beta chain is given with its context. This clone was found a few times. Which antigen it targets is not known. No per-base quality is available; no much larger clone lies one base away. These data originate in a study of control samples from healthy donors and cancer patients (dated by TCRdb to 2019 to 2021). Library construction relied on the immunoSEQ multiplex PCR assay. In TCRdb, the immuneACCESS table is reduced to in-frame sequences with V and J assigned. These tables do not hold every clone; where another copy was compared, an unresolved V gene accounts for under half, and the others remain unexplained. Within this sample are 100,000 to 150,000 clones, with roughly 87% of them counted one time only. The ten largest clones take up around 1.8% of the sample. V drops 4 bases and J drops 2 bases, leaving 9 bases in between. From the cysteine through the phenylalanine, the CDR3 covers 14 amino acids. The entry retains the CDR3 DNA only, 42 bases that are in frame from base 1. Sequences MGHRA (CDR1) and YSYEKL (CDR2) are obtained from the germline V gene.

The clonotype originates from a man younger than 35 in good health. The receptor chain draws on TRBV4-1 and TRBJ1-5, and TRBD1 may be the D gene, going by 5 matching bases. Sequences were obtained from blood. DNA sequence: TGCGCCAGCAGCCCCGCGGGGGGCAATCAGCCCCAGCATTTT. It translates to CASSPAGGNQPQHF.